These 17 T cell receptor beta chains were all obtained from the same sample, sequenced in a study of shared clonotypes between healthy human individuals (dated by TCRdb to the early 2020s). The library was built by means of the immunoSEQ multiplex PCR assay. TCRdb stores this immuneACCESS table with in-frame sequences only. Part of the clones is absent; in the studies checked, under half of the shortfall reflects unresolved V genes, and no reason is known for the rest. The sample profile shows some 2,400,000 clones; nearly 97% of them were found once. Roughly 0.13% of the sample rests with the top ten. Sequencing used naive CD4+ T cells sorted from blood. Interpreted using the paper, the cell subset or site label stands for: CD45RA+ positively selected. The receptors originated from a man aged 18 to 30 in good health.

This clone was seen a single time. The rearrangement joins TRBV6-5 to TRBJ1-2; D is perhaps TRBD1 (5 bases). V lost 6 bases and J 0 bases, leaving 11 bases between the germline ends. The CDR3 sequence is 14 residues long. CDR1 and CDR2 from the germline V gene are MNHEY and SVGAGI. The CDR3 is CASSTGSSNYGYTF. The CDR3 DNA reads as TGTGCCAGCAGCACAGGTTCGTCTAACTATGGCTACACCTTC.

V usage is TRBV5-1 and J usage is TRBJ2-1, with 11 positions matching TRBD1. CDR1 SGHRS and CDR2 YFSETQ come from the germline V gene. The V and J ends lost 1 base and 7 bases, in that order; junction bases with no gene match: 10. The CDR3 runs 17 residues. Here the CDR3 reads CASSLSPTGTGGNEQFF. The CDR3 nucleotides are TGCGCCAGCAGCTTGTCCCCAACCGGGACAGGGGGAAATGAGCAGTTCTTC.

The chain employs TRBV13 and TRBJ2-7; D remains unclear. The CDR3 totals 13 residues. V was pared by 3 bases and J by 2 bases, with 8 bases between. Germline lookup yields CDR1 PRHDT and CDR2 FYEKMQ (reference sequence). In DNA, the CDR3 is TGTGCCAGCAGCTTTTGGGAAACCTACGAGCAGTACTTC. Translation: CASSFWETYEQYF.

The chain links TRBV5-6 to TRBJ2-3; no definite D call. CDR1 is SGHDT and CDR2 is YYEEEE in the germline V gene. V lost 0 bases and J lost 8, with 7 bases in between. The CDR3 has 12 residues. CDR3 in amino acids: CASSLGVGTQYF. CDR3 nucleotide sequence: TGTGCCAGCAGCTTGGGGGTCGGTACGCAGTATTTT.

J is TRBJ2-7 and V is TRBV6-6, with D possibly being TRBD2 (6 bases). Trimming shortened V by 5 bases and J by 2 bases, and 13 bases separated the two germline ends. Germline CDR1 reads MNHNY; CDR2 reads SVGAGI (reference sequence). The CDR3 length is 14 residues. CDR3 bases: TGTGCCAGCAGTACCGCTAGCGACACCTACGAGCAGTACTTC. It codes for CASSTASDTYEQYF.

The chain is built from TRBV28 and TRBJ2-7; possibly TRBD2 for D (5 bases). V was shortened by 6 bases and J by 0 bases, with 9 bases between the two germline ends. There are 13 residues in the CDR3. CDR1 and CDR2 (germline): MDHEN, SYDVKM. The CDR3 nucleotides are TGTGCCAGCAGCGACACTAGCTCCTACGAGCAGTACTTC. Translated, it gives CASSDTSSYEQYF.

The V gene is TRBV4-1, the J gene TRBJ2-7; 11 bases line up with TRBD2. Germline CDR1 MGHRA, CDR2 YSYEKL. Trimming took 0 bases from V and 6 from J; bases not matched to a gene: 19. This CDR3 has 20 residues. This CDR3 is CASSQDTPFTSGSRSTEQYF. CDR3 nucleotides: TGCGCCAGCAGCCAAGACACCCCTTTCACTAGCGGGAGTAGGTCCACCGAGCAGTACTTC.

CDR3 bases: TGCGCCAGCAGTACGCCCCCCGGGGGGACCCAGTACTTC. Its translation: CASSTPPGGTQYF. V usage is TRBV10-2 and J usage is TRBJ2-5, with D possibly TRBD2 on 6 matching bases. The CDR3 consists of 13 residues. V lost 5 bases and J lost 7, with 14 bases in between. Germline CDR1 reads WSHSY; CDR2 reads SAAADI.

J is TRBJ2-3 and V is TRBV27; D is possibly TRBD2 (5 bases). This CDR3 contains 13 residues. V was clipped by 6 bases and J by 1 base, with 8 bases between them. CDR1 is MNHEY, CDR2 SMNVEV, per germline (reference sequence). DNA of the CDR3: TGTGCCAGCAGGGACTTGGGCACAGATACGCAGTATTTT. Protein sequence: CASRDLGTDTQYF.

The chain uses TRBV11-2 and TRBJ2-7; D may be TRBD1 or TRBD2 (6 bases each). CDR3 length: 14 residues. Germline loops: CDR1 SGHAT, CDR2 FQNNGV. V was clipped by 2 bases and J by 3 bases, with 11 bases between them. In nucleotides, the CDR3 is TGTGCCAGCAGCTTATTAGGGGGAGGCTACGAGCAGTACTTC. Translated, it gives CASSLLGGGYEQYF.

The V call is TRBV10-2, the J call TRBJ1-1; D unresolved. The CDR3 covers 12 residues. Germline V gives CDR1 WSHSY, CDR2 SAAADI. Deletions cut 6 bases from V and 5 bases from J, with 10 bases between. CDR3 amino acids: CASSQLGTEAFF. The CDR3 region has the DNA TGCGCCAGCAGCCAACTTGGTACTGAAGCTTTCTTT.

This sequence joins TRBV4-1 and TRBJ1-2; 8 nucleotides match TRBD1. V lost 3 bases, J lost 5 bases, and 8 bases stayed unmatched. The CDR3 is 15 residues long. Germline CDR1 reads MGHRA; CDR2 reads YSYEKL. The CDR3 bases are TGCGCCAGCAGCCAGACAGGGGCCCAAGTGTATGGCTACACCTTC. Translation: CASSQTGAQVYGYTF.

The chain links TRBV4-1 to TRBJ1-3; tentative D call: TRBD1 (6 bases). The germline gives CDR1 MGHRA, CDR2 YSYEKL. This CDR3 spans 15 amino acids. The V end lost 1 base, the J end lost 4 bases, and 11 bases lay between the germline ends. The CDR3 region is CASSQAYRVGNTIYF. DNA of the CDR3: TGCGCCAGCAGCCAAGCGTACAGGGTGGGAAACACCATATATTTT.

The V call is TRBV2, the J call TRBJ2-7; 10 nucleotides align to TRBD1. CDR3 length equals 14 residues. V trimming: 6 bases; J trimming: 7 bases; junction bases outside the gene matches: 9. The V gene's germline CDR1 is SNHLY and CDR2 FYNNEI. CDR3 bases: TGTGCCAGCAGAGCGGGGACAGGGGAAATTGAGCAGTACTTC. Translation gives CASRAGTGEIEQYF.

CDR3: CASSLGAGFAGTEAFF. For the CDR3, the DNA is TGTGCCAGCAGCTTAGGGGCGGGCTTTGCAGGCACTGAAGCTTTCTTT. The chain carries TRBV11-2 and TRBJ1-1, with D unresolved. Germline assignment: CDR1 SGHAT and CDR2 FQNNGV. V shed 1 base and J shed 4 bases, with 16 bases lying between them. The CDR3 is 16 residues long.

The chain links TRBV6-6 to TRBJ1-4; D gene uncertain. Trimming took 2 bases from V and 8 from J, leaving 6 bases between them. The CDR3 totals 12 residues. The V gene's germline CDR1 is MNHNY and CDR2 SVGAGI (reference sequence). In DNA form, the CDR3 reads TGTGCCAGCAGTTACATCGCCGAAAAACTGTTTTTT. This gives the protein CASSYIAEKLFF.

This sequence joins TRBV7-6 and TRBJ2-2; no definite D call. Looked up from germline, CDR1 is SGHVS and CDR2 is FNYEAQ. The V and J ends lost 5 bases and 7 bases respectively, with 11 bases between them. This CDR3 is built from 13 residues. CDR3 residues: CASSTGRSGELFF. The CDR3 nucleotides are TGTGCCAGCAGCACCGGACGGAGCGGGGAGCTGTTTTTT.